This record concerns one T cell receptor (beta chain) sequence. Its target antigen remains unknown. Base quality data are lacking; no much larger clone is found one base away. Sequencing took place on an Illumina HiSeq 2500. Quantitative 5'-RACE with molecular barcodes was the method used to prepare the TCR beta libraries. The paper's processing steps were these. A new computational method based on a probabilistic model of VDJ rearrangement was used to identify disease-linked TCR variants. Using fastp trimming at Q25 and MiXCR clonotype assembly, TCRdb reanalyzed the public sequencing data and kept in-frame beta chains. Each CDR3 protein appears once, grouped with its most common genes and DNA. For this entry, the V and J calls and clone size follow TCRdb and not the study's own pipeline. In all, the sample holds 750,000 to 850,000 distinct CDR3 sequences, and around 11% of those were seen once. Of the sample, 0.45% to 0.6% falls within the top ten clones.

The data are from a study of CD8 T cells in ankylosing spondylitis (dated by TCRdb to about 2017). About the study as a whole: The study profiled T cell receptor beta repertoires in healthy donors and ankylosing spondylitis patients to find disease-linked TCR variants. The whole study cohort included 90 to 120 healthy donors and 25 or so ankylosing spondylitis patients. Peripheral blood was sampled, and synovial fluid was also collected from ankylosing spondylitis patients.

What the research found in general, with its limitations: Significant enrichment of the disease-linked clones was reported in matched synovial fluid samples from ankylosing spondylitis patients. Blood from ankylosing spondylitis patients appeared to be characterized by a TCR beta motif composed of 7 to 9 highly homologous amino acid variants. The disease-linked clones had a CD8+ phenotype and were found at relatively low frequencies in peripheral blood. Some motif variants were previously reported in synovial fluid and blood of reactive arthritis patients, suggesting common disease-initiation mechanisms.

CDR3 length: 14 amino acids, cysteine to phenylalanine. Left in the record is the CDR3 DNA by itself, 42 bases read in frame from the first base. As encoded in the germline V gene (reference sequence), CDR1 is LGHDT while CDR2 is YNNKEL. The germline ends are 7 bases apart after V is trimmed by 0 bases and J by 2 bases. The specimen was blood, either unsorted or a sorted T cell fraction (not recorded which). The receptor was isolated from a male donor with ankylosing spondylitis. This chain is built from TRBV3-1 and TRBJ1-1; no D gene call is confident. The CDR3 reads CASSQDLPNTEAFF. The sequenced DNA: TGTGCCAGCAGCCAAGATCTACCTAACACTGAAGCTTTCTTT.